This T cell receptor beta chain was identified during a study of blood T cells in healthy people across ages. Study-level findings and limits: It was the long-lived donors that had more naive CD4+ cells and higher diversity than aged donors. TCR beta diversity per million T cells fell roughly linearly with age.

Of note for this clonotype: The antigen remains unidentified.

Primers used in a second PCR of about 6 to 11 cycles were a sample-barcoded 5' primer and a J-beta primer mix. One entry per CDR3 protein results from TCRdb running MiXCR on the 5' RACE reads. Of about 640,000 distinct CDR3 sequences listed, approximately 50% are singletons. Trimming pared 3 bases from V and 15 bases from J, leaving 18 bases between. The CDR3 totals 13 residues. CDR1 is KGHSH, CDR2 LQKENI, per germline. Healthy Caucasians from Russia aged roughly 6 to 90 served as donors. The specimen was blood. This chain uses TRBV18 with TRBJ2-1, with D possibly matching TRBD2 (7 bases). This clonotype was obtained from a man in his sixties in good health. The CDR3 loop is CASSPDAGASAFF. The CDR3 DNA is TGTGCCAGCTCACCTGACGCGGGGGCCTCGGCGTTCTTC.